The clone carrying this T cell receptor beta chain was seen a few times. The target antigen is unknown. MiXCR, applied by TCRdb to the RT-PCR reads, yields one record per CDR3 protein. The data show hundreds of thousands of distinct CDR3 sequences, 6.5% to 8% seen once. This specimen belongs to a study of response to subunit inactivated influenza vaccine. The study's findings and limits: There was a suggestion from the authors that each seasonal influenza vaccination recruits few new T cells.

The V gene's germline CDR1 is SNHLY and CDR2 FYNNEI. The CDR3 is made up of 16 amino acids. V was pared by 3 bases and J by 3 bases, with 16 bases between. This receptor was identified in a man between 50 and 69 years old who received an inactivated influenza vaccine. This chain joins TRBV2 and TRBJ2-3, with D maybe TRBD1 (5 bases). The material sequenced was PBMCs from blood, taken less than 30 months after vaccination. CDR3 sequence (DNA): TGTGCCAGCAGTGATGGCAGGGCTGGGTTGACAGATACGCAGTATTTT. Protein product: CASSDGRAGLTDTQYF.